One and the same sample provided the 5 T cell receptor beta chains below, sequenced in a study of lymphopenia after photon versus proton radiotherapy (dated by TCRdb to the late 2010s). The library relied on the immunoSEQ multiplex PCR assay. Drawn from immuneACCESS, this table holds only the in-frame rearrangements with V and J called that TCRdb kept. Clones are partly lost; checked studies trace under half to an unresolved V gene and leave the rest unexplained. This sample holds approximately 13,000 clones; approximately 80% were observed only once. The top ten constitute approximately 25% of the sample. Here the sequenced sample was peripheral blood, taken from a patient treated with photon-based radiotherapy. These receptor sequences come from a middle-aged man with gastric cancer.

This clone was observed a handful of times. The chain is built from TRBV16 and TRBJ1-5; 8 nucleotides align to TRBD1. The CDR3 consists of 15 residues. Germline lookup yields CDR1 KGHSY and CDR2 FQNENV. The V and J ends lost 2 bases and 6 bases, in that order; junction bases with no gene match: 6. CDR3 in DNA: TGTGCCAGCAGCCAACGGACAGGGTCCGGTCAGCCCCAGCATTTT. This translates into CASSQRTGSGQPQHF.

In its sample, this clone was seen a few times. The CDR3 nucleotides are TGTGCCAGCAGAGTAGGGGGAGGCACCGGGGAGCTGTTTTTT. This encodes CASRVGGGTGELFF. The chain has TRBV7-3 and TRBJ2-2; D may be TRBD1 or TRBD2 (6 bases each). V was clipped by 6 bases and J by 4 bases, with 12 bases between them. The length of the CDR3 is 14 residues. Germline values: CDR1 SGHTA, CDR2 FQGTGA. Together with reference TRBV7-3 and TRBJ2-2, the CDR3 gives the full variable domain: GAGVSQTPSNKVTEKGKYVELRCDPISGHTALYWYRQSLGQGPEFLIYFQGTGAADDSGLPNDRFFAVRPEGSVSTLKIQRTERGDSAVYLCASRVGGGTGELFFGEGSRLTVL.

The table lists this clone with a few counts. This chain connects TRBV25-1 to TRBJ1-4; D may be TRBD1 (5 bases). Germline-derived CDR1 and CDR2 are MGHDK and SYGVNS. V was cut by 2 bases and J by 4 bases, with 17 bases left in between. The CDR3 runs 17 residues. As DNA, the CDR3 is TGTGCCAGCAGTGAACGAAGTTGGGGGAGGAATAATGAAAAACTGTTTTTT. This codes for CASSERSWGRNNEKLFF.

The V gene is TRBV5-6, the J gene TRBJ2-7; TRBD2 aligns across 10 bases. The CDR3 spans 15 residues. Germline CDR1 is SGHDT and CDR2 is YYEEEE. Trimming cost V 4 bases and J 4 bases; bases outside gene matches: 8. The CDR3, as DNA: TGTGCCAGCAGCCAAACTAGCGGGGCCCAATACGAGCAGTACGTC. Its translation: CASSQTSGAQYEQYV.

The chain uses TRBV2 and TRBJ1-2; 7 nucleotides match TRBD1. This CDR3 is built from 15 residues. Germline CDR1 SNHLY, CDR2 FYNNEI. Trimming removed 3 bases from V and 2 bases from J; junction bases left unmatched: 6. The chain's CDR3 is CASSDGTTGNYGYTF. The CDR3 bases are TGTGCCAGCAGTGATGGGACGACAGGGAACTATGGCTACACCTTC.